This section outlines one T cell receptor beta chain sequence together with its context. Germline V gene data show CDR1 as SGHTA and CDR2 as FQGNSA. Germline trimming cut 2 bases from V and 7 bases from J; bases unmatched to any gene: 12. This CDR3 contains 16 residues. This entry is derived from a study of blood T cell repertoires in COVID-19. Cohorts were based on clinical histories the participants reported. Each recovered donor of Cohort 3 presented with two negative PCRs, clearance, or symptom resolution. Original analysis: Estimation of nucleated cell counts relied on the amplification of reference gene primers. TCRdb keeps only in-frame clones here, not all; method: immunoSEQ multiplex PCR. V and J calls and clone size are copied from that table; D and trimming were computed from the DNA. This sample has about 270,000 clones, with about 88% found just once.

This chain connects TRBV7-2 to TRBJ2-7, with TRBD2 identical over 9 bases. This clonotype originated in a woman aged 50 to 60 who had recovered from COVID-19. Material: PBMCs or T cells enriched from blood (not recorded which). CDR3 region: CASSLLGVSGSGEQYF. DNA for the CDR3: TGTGCCAGCAGCTTACTGGGGGTTAGCGGGAGTGGAGAGCAGTACTTC.